This entry lists 10 T cell receptor beta chains sequenced from one sample in a study of shared T cell receptors in the human thymus. Assay used: immunoSEQ multiplex PCR; TCRdb lists only in-frame clones, some missing. The data contain about 380,000 clones, approximately 95% of them singletons. The sequenced sample consisted of thymocytes. The receptors shown here come from a human donor.

This clone was found a few times. This chain links TRBV23-1 with TRBJ2-7; 7 nucleotides align to TRBD1. TRBV23-1 is an open reading frame whose function is uncertain. J lost 2 bases, V lost 7 bases, and 5 bases had no gene match. The CDR3 contains 13 residues. This CDR3 reads CASTGQAPYEQYF. For the CDR3, the DNA is TGCGCCAGCACCGGACAGGCTCCCTACGAGCAGTACTTC.

CDR3 sequence reads: CASSFYKWAASNTEAFF. CDR3 nucleotide sequence: TGTGCCAGCAGTTTTTATAAGTGGGCGGCCTCGAACACTGAAGCTTTCTTT. This chain joins TRBV27 and TRBJ1-1; D is unresolved. Germline values: CDR1 MNHEY, CDR2 SMNVEV (reference sequence). The ends were cut back, 3 bases at V and 1 base at J, with 18 bases in the middle. This CDR3 contains 17 residues.

CDR3 coding DNA: TGTGCCAGCTCGACAGGGGGACTAAACATTCAGTACTTC. Protein sequence: CASSTGGLNIQYF. The J gene is TRBJ2-4, the V gene TRBV21-1; the table names TRBD1, a call not compared with the DNA. TRBV21-1 has pseudogene status. The CDR3 sequence is 13 residues long.

This chain links TRBV15 with TRBJ2-7, with D perhaps being TRBD1 or TRBD2 (5 bases each). CDR1 is LNHNV, CDR2 YYDKDF, per germline (reference sequence). The CDR3 contains 15 residues. Between the trimmed V and J ends, which lost 2 bases and 4 bases, there was a span of 15 bases. The CDR3 reads CATSRLPGPPYEQYF. The CDR3 nucleotides are TGTGCCACCAGCAGACTACCGGGACCCCCATACGAGCAGTACTTC.

Regarding this clone: Other DNA sequences in the sample encode the same CDR3. The rearrangement joins TRBV20-1 to TRBJ2-3; D gene unclear. CDR3 length: 10 residues. Germline loops: CDR1 DFQATT, CDR2 SNEGSKA (reference sequence). The germline V and J ends were trimmed by 6 bases and 4 bases, with 5 bases remaining between them. As DNA, the CDR3 is TGCAGTGCCCCGGCAGATACGCAGTATTTT. Protein sequence: CSAPADTQYF.

The chain joins TRBV19 to TRBJ2-3, with TRBD1 matching over 8 bases. CDR1 is LNHDA, CDR2 SQIVND, per germline (reference sequence). The CDR3 is 17 residues long. Trimming cost V 0 bases and J 4 bases; bases outside gene matches: 9. The CDR3 protein is CASSIDGWAGGADTQYF. The CDR3 nucleotides read TGTGCCAGTAGTATAGATGGTTGGGCAGGGGGCGCAGATACGCAGTATTTT.

The chain joins TRBV5-1 to TRBJ2-7; 8 positions match TRBD1. The CDR3 covers 15 residues. Germline V lookup: CDR1 SGHRS, CDR2 YFSETQ. Germline trimming cut 7 bases from V and 3 bases from J; bases unmatched to any gene: 12. The CDR3 DNA reads as TGCGCCAGCGGCGACAGGGGAAGGGGTTTCTACGAGCAGTACTTC. It specifies CASGDRGRGFYEQYF.

The chain employs TRBV28 and TRBJ2-7; D possibly matches TRBD1 or TRBD2 (5 bases each). V was cut by 5 bases and J by 7 bases, with 24 bases left in between. The V gene's germline CDR1 is MDHEN and CDR2 SYDVKM. There are 16 residues in the CDR3. The DNA of the CDR3 is TGTGCCAGCAGTCTCTGGGACGGAACCGACCCTCAAGAGCAGTACTTC. Translating it yields CASSLWDGTDPQEQYF.

This clone occurred once. The chain recombines TRBV2 with TRBJ1-5, with D perhaps matching TRBD1 (5 bases). Trimming took 6 bases from V and 3 from J, leaving 9 bases between them. The CDR3 runs to 13 residues. Germline values: CDR1 SNHLY, CDR2 FYNNEI. The CDR3 DNA is TGTGCCAGCAGAGTCAGGGACAATCAGCCCCAGCATTTT. It is translated as CASRVRDNQPQHF.

This clone was seen just once. CDR3 nucleotide sequence: TGTGCCTGGGCCGCGGGGTTGGCGGCGGGAGAGGGTGAGCAGTTCTTC. Translated, it gives CAWAAGLAAGEGEQFF. The chain employs TRBV30 and TRBJ2-1, with 7 positions matching TRBD2. The CDR3 is 16 residues long. With 5 bases clipped from V and 9 bases from J, the junction kept 19 bases outside the gene matches. The germline V gene encodes CDR1 GTSNPN and CDR2 SVGIG (reference sequence).